This T cell receptor (beta chain) is drawn from a study of monozygotic twins with inflammatory bowel disease. TCRdb re-analyzed the 5' RACE reads; it lists each CDR3 protein once, without DNA. This listing includes a few hundred thousand distinct CDR3 sequences. This CDR3 comprises 14 residues. Germline V CDR1 and CDR2: SGHDT, YYEEEE. The TCR originated in a human donor with ulcerative colitis or Crohn's disease, or a healthy co-twin of an affected twin (not recorded which). The sample taken for sequencing was blood. The chain is built from TRBV5-6 and TRBJ2-2; TCRdb's D call, TRBD1, is unchecked because there is no DNA. This chain's CDR3 is CASRNRGGTGELFF.